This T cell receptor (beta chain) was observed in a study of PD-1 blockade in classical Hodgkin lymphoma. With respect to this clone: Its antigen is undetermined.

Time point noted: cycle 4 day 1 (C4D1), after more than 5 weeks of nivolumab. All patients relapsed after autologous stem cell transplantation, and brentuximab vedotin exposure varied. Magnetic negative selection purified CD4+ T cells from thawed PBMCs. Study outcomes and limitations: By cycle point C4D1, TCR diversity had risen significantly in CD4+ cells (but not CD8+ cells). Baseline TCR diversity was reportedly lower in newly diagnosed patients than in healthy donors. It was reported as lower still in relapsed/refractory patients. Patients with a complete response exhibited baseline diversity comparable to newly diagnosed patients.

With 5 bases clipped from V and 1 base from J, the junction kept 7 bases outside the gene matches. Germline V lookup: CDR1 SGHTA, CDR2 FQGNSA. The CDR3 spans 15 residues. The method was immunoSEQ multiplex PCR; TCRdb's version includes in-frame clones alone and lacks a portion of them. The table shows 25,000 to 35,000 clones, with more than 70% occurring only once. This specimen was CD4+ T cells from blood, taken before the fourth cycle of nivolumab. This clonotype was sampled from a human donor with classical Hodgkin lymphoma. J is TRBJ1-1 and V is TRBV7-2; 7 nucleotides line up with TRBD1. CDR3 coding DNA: TGTGCCAGCAGCCCAAGCAGGGGGTCGAACACTGAAGCTTTCTTT. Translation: CASSPSRGSNTEAFF.